The clone carrying this T cell receptor (beta chain) was detected a few times. Employing constant-segment primers, 5'RACE generated TCR alpha and TCR beta cDNA libraries bearing sample barcodes and UMIs. MiXCR was run by TCRdb on the 5' RACE reads, yielding one entry per CDR3 protein. The sample gives around 340,000 distinct CDR3 sequences, more than 20% of which show up once; 9.5% to 15% is in the top ten. This sample was taken from a study of T-cell memory formation after mild COVID-19. Sequencing input: PBMCs or a T cell subset sorted from them (not recorded which). The TCR comes from an adult woman who had mild COVID-19 (a few samples of this study predate the infection). Cell type and time point are not known.

The CDR3 protein is CASSARGRYEQYF. Written as DNA, the CDR3 is TGTGCCAGCAGCGCGAGGGGACGATACGAGCAGTACTTC. The chain has TRBV5-6 and TRBJ2-7, with D possibly being TRBD1 or TRBD2 (5 bases each). The CDR3 extends over 13 amino acids. The V gene's germline CDR1 is SGHDT and CDR2 YYEEEE. V lost 4 bases and J lost 4, with 12 bases in between.